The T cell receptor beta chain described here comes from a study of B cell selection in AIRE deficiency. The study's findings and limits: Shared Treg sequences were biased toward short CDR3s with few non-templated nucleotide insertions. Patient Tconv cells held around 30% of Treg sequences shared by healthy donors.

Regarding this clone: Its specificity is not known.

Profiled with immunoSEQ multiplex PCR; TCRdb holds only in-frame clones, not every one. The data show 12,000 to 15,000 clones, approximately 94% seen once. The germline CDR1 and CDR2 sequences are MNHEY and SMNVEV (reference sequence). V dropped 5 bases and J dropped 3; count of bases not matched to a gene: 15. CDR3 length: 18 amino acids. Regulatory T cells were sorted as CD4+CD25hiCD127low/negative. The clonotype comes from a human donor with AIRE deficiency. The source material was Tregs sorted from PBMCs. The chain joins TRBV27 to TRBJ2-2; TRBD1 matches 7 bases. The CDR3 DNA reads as TGTGCCAGCAGTACCGGACAGGTCTCTCCCTGGCACACCGGGGAGCTGTTTTTT. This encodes CASSTGQVSPWHTGELFF.